This TCR beta chain was sequenced for a study of cytomegalovirus exposure and HLA in healthy donors. Whole-study results and caveats: The study assumed roughly uniform donor sequencing depth for presence/absence analyses. Follow-up analysis later connected one missense variant in DCLRE1C with trimming of TCR beta V- and J-genes. HLA allele associations emerged for 15,000 to 20,000 TCR beta sequences in a later analysis, at 0.05 false discovery rate. Accurate predictions that matched the HLA-A and HLA-B alleles of most subjects were reportedly made from TCR beta sequences.

Trimming pared 2 bases from V and 8 bases from J, leaving 14 bases between. This CDR3 spans 14 amino acids. Germline values: CDR1 SGHTA, CDR2 FQGNSA. The PCR was carried out with 60 Vbeta primers and 13 Jbeta primers. Clones were read by immunoSEQ multiplex PCR, and TCRdb kept only the in-frame ones, dropping some. The sample comprises approximately 140,000 clones, 75% of which are singletons, and 2.5% to 4% rests with the top ten. Comments on this clone: Its antigen is undetermined.

The origin of this receptor is a man aged 40-49 years in good health and CMV-seronegative. This chain connects TRBV7-2 to TRBJ2-3; TRBD2 might be the D (5 bases). The sample was PBMCs. CDR3: CASSLRGVEGTQYF. The CDR3 DNA is TGTGCCAGCAGCTTACGAGGTGTTGAGGGTACGCAGTATTTT.